The sequence of this T cell receptor beta chain was determined in a study of OX40 agonist ivuxolimab in advanced cancers. The CDR3 covers 17 residues. Per the germline V gene, CDR1 is SGHTA and CDR2 is FQGTGA. The ends lost 5 bases at V and 0 bases at J; junction bases unmatched: 12. Assay: immunoSEQ multiplex PCR; the TCRdb copy retains only in-frame clones and omits some. The table includes about 20,000 clones, about 83% detected once. This sequence originates from an adult with an advanced solid tumor such as melanoma, head and neck, liver or kidney cancer. This sequence joins TRBV7-3 and TRBJ1-1; 7 positions agree with TRBD1. This material consisted of CD4+ or CD8+ T cells sorted from blood, taken in a trial of the OX40 agonist ivuxolimab. CDR3 in DNA: TGTGCCAGCAGCCCAGGTCCGGGACAGAGTTTGAACACTGAAGCTTTCTTT. Translated, it gives CASSPGPGQSLNTEAFF.